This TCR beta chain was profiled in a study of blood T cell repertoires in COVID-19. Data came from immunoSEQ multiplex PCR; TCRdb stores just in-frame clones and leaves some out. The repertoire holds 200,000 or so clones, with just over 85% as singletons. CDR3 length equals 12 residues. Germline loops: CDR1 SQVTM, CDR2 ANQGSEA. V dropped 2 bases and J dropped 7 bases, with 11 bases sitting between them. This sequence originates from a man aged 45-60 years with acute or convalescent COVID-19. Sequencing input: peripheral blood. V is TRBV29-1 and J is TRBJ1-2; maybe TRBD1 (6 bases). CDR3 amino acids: CSVENTGSGYTF. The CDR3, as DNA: TGCAGCGTTGAAAATACAGGGTCTGGCTACACCTTC.